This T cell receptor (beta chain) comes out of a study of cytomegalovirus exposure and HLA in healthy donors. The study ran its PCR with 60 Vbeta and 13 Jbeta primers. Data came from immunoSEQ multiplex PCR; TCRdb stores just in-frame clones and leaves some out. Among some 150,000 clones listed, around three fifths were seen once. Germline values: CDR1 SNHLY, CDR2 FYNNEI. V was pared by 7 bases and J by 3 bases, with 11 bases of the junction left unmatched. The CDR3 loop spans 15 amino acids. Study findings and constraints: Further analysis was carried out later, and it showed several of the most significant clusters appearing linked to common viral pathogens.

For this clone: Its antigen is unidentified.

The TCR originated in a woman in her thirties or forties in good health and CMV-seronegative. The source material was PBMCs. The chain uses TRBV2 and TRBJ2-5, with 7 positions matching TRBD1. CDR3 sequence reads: CASKGSVGGEETQYF. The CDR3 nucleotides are TGTGCCAGCAAGGGGTCGGTAGGGGGCGAAGAGACCCAGTACTTC.